This T cell receptor (beta chain) came from a study of blood T cell repertoires in COVID-19. Study context: From T cells, B-cell-depleted T cells, or PBMCs came the material, which was cDNA or gDNA.

V lost 4 bases and J 3 bases, leaving 13 bases between the germline ends. Germline V lookup: CDR1 SGHRS, CDR2 YFSETQ. The CDR3 has 14 residues. Sequencing was performed with immunoSEQ multiplex PCR; in TCRdb, only in-frame clones are kept and a portion is missing. The data show 190,000 or so clones, 89% seen once. The chain has TRBV5-1 and TRBJ2-5, with a tentative D call TRBD2 (6 bases). What was sequenced was peripheral blood. The origin of this receptor is a man in his forties or fifties with acute or convalescent COVID-19. This CDR3 reads CASSVSGSKETQYF. CDR3 nucleotide sequence: TGCGCCAGCAGCGTTAGCGGTTCTAAAGAGACCCAGTACTTC.